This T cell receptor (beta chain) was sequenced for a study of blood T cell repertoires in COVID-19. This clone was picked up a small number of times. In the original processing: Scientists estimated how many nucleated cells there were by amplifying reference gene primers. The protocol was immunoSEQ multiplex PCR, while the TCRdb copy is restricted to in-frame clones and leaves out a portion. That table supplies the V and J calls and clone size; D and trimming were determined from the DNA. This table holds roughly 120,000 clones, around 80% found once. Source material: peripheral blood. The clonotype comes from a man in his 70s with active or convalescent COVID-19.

For the CDR3, the DNA is TGTGCCAGCAGCCAGAAGTTTCAGACAGACACCTACGAGCAGTACTTC. Its translation: CASSQKFQTDTYEQYF. The chain is built from TRBV3-1 (or the pseudogene TRBV3-2) and TRBJ2-7; a possible D gene is TRBD1 (5 bases). CDR1 is LGHDT, CDR2 YNNKEL, per germline (reference sequence). The ends were cut back, 3 bases at V and 2 bases at J, with 17 bases in the middle. The CDR3 is 16 residues long.